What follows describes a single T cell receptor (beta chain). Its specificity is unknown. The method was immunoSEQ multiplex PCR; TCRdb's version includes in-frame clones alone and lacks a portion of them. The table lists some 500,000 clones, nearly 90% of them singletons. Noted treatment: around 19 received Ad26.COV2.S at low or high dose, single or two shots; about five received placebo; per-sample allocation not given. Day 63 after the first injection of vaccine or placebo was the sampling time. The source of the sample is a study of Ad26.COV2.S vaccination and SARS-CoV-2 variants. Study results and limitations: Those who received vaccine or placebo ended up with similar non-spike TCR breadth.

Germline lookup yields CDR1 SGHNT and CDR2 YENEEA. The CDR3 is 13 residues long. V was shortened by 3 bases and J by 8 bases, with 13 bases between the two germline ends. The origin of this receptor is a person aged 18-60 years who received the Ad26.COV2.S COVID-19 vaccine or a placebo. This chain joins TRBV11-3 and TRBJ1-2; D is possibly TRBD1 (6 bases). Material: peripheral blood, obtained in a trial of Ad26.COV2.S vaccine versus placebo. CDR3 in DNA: TGTGCCAGCAGCTTTGGGCAGGGGCACGGCTACACCTTC. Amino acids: CASSFGQGHGYTF. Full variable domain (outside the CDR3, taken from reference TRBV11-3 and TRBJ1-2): EAGVVQSPRYKIIEKKQPVAFWCNPISGHNTLYWYLQNLGQGPELLIRYENEEAVDDSQLPKDRFSAERLKGVDSTLKIQPAELGDSAVYLCASSFGQGHGYTFGSGTRLTVV.